The 4 T cell receptor beta chains reported below all come from one sample, sequenced in a study of cytomegalovirus exposure and HLA in healthy donors. PCR was performed using 60 Vbeta and 13 Jbeta primers. The table came from immunoSEQ multiplex PCR; TCRdb's copy has only in-frame clones and leaves some out. The ten most abundant clones cover under 4% of a sample with around 70,000 clones. What was sequenced was PBMCs. The source of these receptors is a female donor in good health and CMV-seropositive.

Details on this clone: At one of its ends the junction is not consistent with the germline gene, which may arise from a read error. V and J are TRBV7-2 and TRBJ2-5; D gene ambiguous. This CDR3 spans 12 amino acids. The V gene's germline CDR1 is SGHTA and CDR2 FQGNSA. The CDR3 coding sequence is TGTGCCAGCAGCTTAGTAACGGAGAACCAGTACTTC. It specifies CASSLVTENQYF.

The chain carries TRBV7-9 and TRBJ2-3; D ambiguous. Germline V gene lookup returns CDR1 SEHNR and CDR2 FQNEAQ (reference sequence). With 5 bases removed from V and 0 bases from J, the gap between germline ends came to 9 bases. CDR3 size: 14 residues. DNA of the CDR3: TGTGCCAGCAGCCGGGTTTCTAGCACAGATACGCAGTATTTT. Protein: CASSRVSSTDTQYF. The full variable domain, its missing parts supplied by reference TRBV7-9 and TRBJ2-3, is DTGVSQNPRHKITKRGQNVTFRCDPISEHNRLYWYRQTLGQGPEFLTYFQNEAQLEKSRLLSDRFSAERPKGSFSTLEIQRTEQGDSAMYLCASSRVSSTDTQYFGPGTRLTVL.

This chain uses TRBV6-4 with TRBJ2-7, with unresolved D. There are 12 residues in the CDR3. V gave up 6 bases and J gave up 3 bases, with 9 bases separating them. Germline V gives CDR1 MRHNA, CDR2 SNTAGT. The CDR3 region has the DNA TGTGCCAGCAGCCTCCTAATCTACGAGCAGTACTTC. Protein: CASSLLIYEQYF.

The rearrangement uses TRBV29-1 and TRBJ2-3; 9 bases are a match to TRBD1. The length of the CDR3 is 14 residues. V shed 7 bases and J 2 bases; nucleotides not matched to a gene: 7. The germline V gene has CDR1 SQVTM and CDR2 ANQGSEA. Written as DNA, the CDR3 is TGCAGCGCAGTGACAGGGGGTTACACAGATACGCAGTATTTT. This translates into CSAVTGGYTDTQYF.